Following are 19 T cell receptor beta chains from one sample sequenced in a study of T cells after yellow fever vaccination. TCRdb independently ran MiXCR on the 5' RACE reads; one entry per CDR3 protein. The table lists around 67,000 distinct CDR3 sequences, approximately 7% of them singletons. This sample comprised CD8+ T cells sorted from PBMCs, obtained roughly 5 days after the first yellow fever vaccination. These receptors all stem from a man aged 18-30 years who received the YFV17D yellow fever vaccine.

In this sample, this clonotype turned up many times. The chain recombines TRBV19 with TRBJ2-3; either TRBD1 or TRBD2 may fit D (6 bases each). The germline V gene encodes CDR1 LNHDA and CDR2 SQIVND (reference sequence). The length of the CDR3 is 15 residues. The V and J ends lost 5 bases and 1 base respectively, with 13 bases between them. The CDR3 bases are TGTGCCAGTAGTCTTTCCGGGGGCCGCACAGATACGCAGTATTTT. It yields the protein CASSLSGGRTDTQYF.

As concerns this clonotype: A much larger clone differs by one base, so this may be a read error. The chain combines TRBV6-4 with TRBJ2-3, with 8 positions matching TRBD2. Per germline, CDR1 MRHNA and CDR2 SNTAGT. The CDR3 consists of 15 residues. V was pared by 3 bases and J by 4 bases, with 6 bases of the junction left unmatched. The CDR3 coding sequence is TGTGCCAGCAGTGAACGAGCGGGGGCCGCAGATACGCAGTATTTT. Its protein product is CASSERAGAADTQYF.

CDR3 in amino acids: CASSSGGQPQHF. Here the CDR3 DNA reads TGTGCCAGCAGCTCGGGGGGTCAGCCCCAGCATTTT. This chain connects TRBV7-9 to TRBJ1-5; TRBD1 is a possible D gene (5 bases). The CDR3 runs 12 residues. The germline V gene encodes CDR1 SEHNR and CDR2 FQNEAQ (reference sequence). V lost 4 bases to trimming and J lost 6 bases, with 7 bases between them.

The J gene is TRBJ2-1, the V gene TRBV19; maybe TRBD2 (7 bases). Germline CDR1 LNHDA, CDR2 SQIVND (reference sequence). This CDR3 is 16 amino acids long. V was clipped by 7 bases and J by 6 bases, with 22 bases between them. The CDR3 nucleotides are TGTGCCAGTATGAAAAGAGGGGGGGGCCTCGTCAATGAGCAGTTCTTC. Translation gives CASMKRGGGLVNEQFF. The whole variable domain, remainder taken from reference TRBV19 and TRBJ2-1, is DGGITQSPKYLFRKEGQNVTLSCEQNLNHDAMYWYRQDPGQGLRLIYYSQIVNDFQKGDIAEGYSVSREKKESFPLTVTSAQKNPTAFYLCASMKRGGGLVNEQFFGPGTRLTVL.

This clonotype was counted ten times or more. The rearrangement uses TRBV4-2 and TRBJ2-3, with D uncertain. The germline V gene encodes CDR1 LGHNA and CDR2 YNFKEQ. The CDR3 is made up of 17 amino acids. Trimming took off 0 bases at V and 2 bases at J, with 15 bases between the two ends. The CDR3: CASSQDPRGSNTDTQYF. CDR3 DNA: TGTGCCAGCAGCCAAGACCCCCGTGGTTCCAACACAGATACGCAGTATTTT.

This clonotype was counted many times. The chain combines TRBV9 with TRBJ2-1; 8 bases align to TRBD1. The V and J ends lost 5 bases and 6 bases, in that order; junction bases with no gene match: 7. This CDR3 has 14 residues. The germline V gene encodes CDR1 SGDLS and CDR2 YYNGEE. CDR3 protein: CASREETGANEQFF. The CDR3 DNA reads TGTGCCAGCAGGGAAGAGACAGGGGCCAATGAGCAGTTCTTC.

The chain couples TRBV20-1 to TRBJ2-7; D might be TRBD1 (6 bases). Germline values: CDR1 DFQATT, CDR2 SNEGSKA (reference sequence). This CDR3 region has 16 residues. Trimming pared 0 bases from V and 6 bases from J, leaving 21 bases between. CDR3 sequence reads: CSARDSRDMLRGEQYF. The DNA for the CDR3 is TGCAGTGCTAGAGACTCCCGGGACATGTTAAGGGGCGAGCAGTACTTC.

This clonotype was recorded many times. The chain couples TRBV3-1 to TRBJ1-1, with D tentatively TRBD1 (5 bases). The germline V gene encodes CDR1 LGHDT and CDR2 YNNKEL (reference sequence). V lost 4 bases and J 5 bases, leaving 14 bases between the germline ends. CDR3 length: 14 amino acids. CDR3 in amino acids: CASSPRGGRTEAFF. The CDR3 region has the DNA TGTGCCAGCAGCCCCCGGGGGGGAAGGACTGAAGCTTTCTTT.

This clonotype came up a few times. V usage is TRBV6-1 and J usage is TRBJ1-5; 7 nucleotides agree with TRBD1. Germline-derived CDR1 and CDR2 are MNHNS and SASEGT. This CDR3 spans 14 amino acids. Trimming at V came to 6 bases and at J to 5 bases, leaving 7 bases not matched to a gene. The CDR3 sequence is CASSLGQTYQPQHF. The CDR3 DNA sequence: TGTGCCAGCAGCCTGGGACAGACTTATCAGCCCCAGCATTTT.

V usage is TRBV27 and J usage is TRBJ1-6; perhaps TRBD1 as D (5 bases). V was clipped by 5 bases and J by 7 bases, with 18 bases between them. The CDR3 extends over 16 amino acids. From germline, CDR1 is MNHEY and CDR2 SMNVEV (reference sequence). CDR3 in amino acids: CASSVLTGTGNSPLHF. DNA for the CDR3: TGTGCCAGCAGTGTACTAACCGGGACTGGGAATTCACCCCTCCACTTT.

This clonotype was seen a few times. The genes are TRBV11-2 and TRBJ2-3; 13 bases are shared with TRBD2. The V and J ends lost 5 bases and 0 bases, in that order; junction bases with no gene match: 8. There are 18 residues in the CDR3. Germline assignment: CDR1 SGHAT and CDR2 FQNNGV. This CDR3 is CASSPGTSGETSTDTQYF. The CDR3 bases are TGTGCCAGCAGCCCTGGGACTAGCGGGGAGACTAGCACAGATACGCAGTATTTT. Full variable domain (missing parts from reference TRBV11-2 and TRBJ2-3): EAGVAQSPRYKIIEKRQSVAFWCNPISGHATLYWYQQILGQGPKLLIQFQNNGVVDDSQLPKDRFSAERLKGVDSTLKIQPAKLEDSAVYLCASSPGTSGETSTDTQYFGPGTRLTVL.

This clonotype was counted a few times. The CDR3 here is CASSSGPFYEQYF. DNA of the CDR3: TGTGCCAGCAGCTCGGGACCCTTCTACGAGCAGTACTTC. This sequence joins TRBV7-9 and TRBJ2-7, with D possibly being TRBD1 or TRBD2 (5 bases each). Germline V gene sequence: CDR1 SEHNR, CDR2 FQNEAQ (reference sequence). Trimming left V 4 bases short and J 3 bases short, with 10 bases between. CDR3 length: 13 amino acids.

This clonotype was seen a few times. J is TRBJ1-3 and V is TRBV28; D call uncertain. CDR3 length equals 14 residues. Trimming stripped 6 bases from V and 0 bases from J, with 9 bases between. CDR1 is MDHEN and CDR2 is SYDVKM in the germline V gene. The CDR3, as DNA: TGTGCCAGCAGCGGCGGCCTCTCTGGAAACACCATATATTTT. It yields the protein CASSGGLSGNTIYF.

There are many counts of this clonotype. The chain recombines TRBV9 with TRBJ1-2, with D perhaps TRBD1 (6 bases). V gave up 0 bases and J gave up 4 bases, with 10 bases separating them. Germline V gene sequence: CDR1 SGDLS, CDR2 YYNGEE. There are 14 residues in the CDR3. As DNA, the CDR3 is TGTGCCAGCAGCGTAGCGGGAGGGGGCTATGGCTACACCTTC. This sequence encodes CASSVAGGGYGYTF.

The table lists this clonotype with many counts. The gene calls are TRBV27 and TRBJ2-5; D may be TRBD1 or TRBD2 (5 bases each). Germline-derived CDR1 and CDR2 are MNHEY and SMNVEV (reference sequence). The CDR3 runs 13 residues. V was shortened by 4 bases and J by 7 bases, with 13 bases between the two germline ends. CDR3 sequence: CASSSLGTGTQYF. DNA of the CDR3: TGTGCCAGCAGTTCTCTGGGGACGGGGACCCAGTACTTC.

The chain recombines TRBV7-9 with TRBJ2-7; 7 positions agree with TRBD2. This CDR3 is built from 15 residues. Losses at the gene ends were 5 bases for V and 2 bases for J; bases not matched to a gene: 9. Per germline, CDR1 SEHNR and CDR2 FQNEAQ (reference sequence). CDR3 loop: CASSAQRGQTYEQYV. The CDR3 DNA is TGTGCCAGCAGCGCGCAGCGGGGCCAAACCTACGAGCAGTACGTC.

There are a few counts of this clonotype. The chain carries TRBV7-9 and TRBJ2-7, with D perhaps TRBD2 (6 bases). The CDR3 contains 14 residues. The V gene's germline CDR1 is SEHNR and CDR2 FQNEAQ (reference sequence). V was cut by 5 bases and J by 2 bases, with 13 bases left in between. The CDR3 reads CASSPRDLTYEQYV. The CDR3 nucleotides read TGTGCCAGCAGCCCGCGGGACTTAACCTACGAGCAGTACGTC.

There are many counts of this clonotype. The chain employs TRBV20-1 and TRBJ2-7, with no clear D. Germline V gene lookup returns CDR1 DFQATT and CDR2 SNEGSKA (reference sequence). CDR3 size: 14 residues. Trimming stripped 1 base from V and 6 bases from J, with 16 bases between. For the CDR3, the DNA is TGCAGTGCTAGAGGAGGCGCAGGTGGCACCGAGCAGTACTTC. Translating gives CSARGGAGGTEQYF.

This clonotype was seen many times. V is TRBV12-3 or TRBV12-4 and J is TRBJ2-1; no definite D call. The CDR3 consists of 14 residues. The V and J ends lost 6 bases and 0 bases respectively, with 9 bases between them. The CDR3 nucleotides read TGTGCCAGCAGGCCAAGGAGCTCCTACAATGAGCAGTTCTTC. Encoded protein: CASRPRSSYNEQFF.